The 5 T cell receptor beta chains below come from one sample, sequenced in a study of blood T cell repertoires in COVID-19. Using immunoSEQ multiplex PCR, the repertoire was profiled, and TCRdb retains in-frame clones only, with some absent. In the table there are 120,000 or so clones, around three quarters of which are singletons. The specimen sequenced was peripheral blood. The receptors here all came from a man aged 35 to 55 with active or convalescent COVID-19.

This chain connects TRBV6-6 to TRBJ2-7, with TRBD1 matching over 11 bases. With V trimmed by 4 bases and J by 4 bases, 6 bases remained unmatched. From germline, CDR1 is MNHNY and CDR2 SVGAGI (reference sequence). CDR3 length: 15 amino acids. Here the CDR3 DNA reads TGTGCCAGCAGTTTCCGGACAGGGGGCGAGTACGAGCAGTACTTC. Amino acids: CASSFRTGGEYEQYF.

The chain joins TRBV18 to TRBJ2-2; a possible D gene is TRBD2 (5 bases). V was cut by 4 bases and J by 5 bases, with 20 bases left in between. Germline CDR1 and CDR2: KGHSH and LQKENI. The CDR3 contains 17 residues. In DNA, the CDR3 is TGTGCCAGCTCACGAGAAAGACCGGGGAGTGGGACCGGGGAGCTGTTTTTT. As protein: CASSRERPGSGTGELFF. Supplemented by reference TRBV18 and TRBJ2-2, the full variable domain reads NAGVMQNPRHLVRRRGQEARLRCSPMKGHSHVYWYRQLPEEGLKFMVYLQKENIIDESGMPKERFSAEFPKEGPSILRIQQVVRGDSAAYFCASSRERPGSGTGELFFGEGSRLTVL.

The chain joins TRBV19 to TRBJ1-2; D remains ambiguous. The V gene's germline CDR1 is LNHDA and CDR2 SQIVND (reference sequence). Trimming left V 5 bases short and J 4 bases short, with 17 bases between. CDR3 length: 15 amino acids. The CDR3 coding sequence is TGTGCCAGTAGTCCCAAGGGAGGCGCGCCCTATGGCTACACCTTC. This translates into CASSPKGGAPYGYTF.

The chain has TRBV6-2 or TRBV6-3 and TRBJ2-1; 8 bases agree with TRBD2. The CDR3 has 15 residues. Trimming cost V 4 bases and J 4 bases; bases outside gene matches: 6. In germline, CDR1 is MNHEY, CDR2 SVGEGT. This chain's CDR3 is CASSFSGGAYNEQFF. DNA of the CDR3: TGTGCCAGCAGTTTTTCGGGGGGGGCTTACAATGAGCAGTTCTTC.

The CDR3 loop reads CASSPLTRTPDTQYF. The CDR3 nucleotides read TGTGCCAGCAGTCCCCTAACTAGAACCCCAGATACGCAGTATTTT. The rearrangement joins TRBV28 to TRBJ2-3, with D perhaps matching TRBD2 (5 bases). Deletions cut 5 bases from V and 4 bases from J, with 16 bases between. The CDR3 is 15 amino acids. Germline V gene sequence: CDR1 MDHEN, CDR2 SYDVKM.